The 32 T cell receptor beta chains presented below share a single source sample, sequenced in a study of cytomegalovirus exposure and HLA in healthy donors. The PCR contained 60 Vbeta and 13 Jbeta primers. Clones were sequenced by immunoSEQ multiplex PCR, and TCRdb holds only the in-frame ones, with some missing. The repertoire holds some 150,000 clones, with about 82% as singletons. The sequenced material came from PBMCs. All receptors come from a woman aged 18-29 years in good health and CMV-seronegative.

The chain joins TRBV12-5 to TRBJ2-2; D is unclear. CDR1 and CDR2 (germline): LGHNT, FRNRAP. The V end was cut by 5 bases, the J end by 3 bases, with 16 bases between. The CDR3 spans 16 residues. The CDR3 sequence is CASGRRKLSHTGELFF. The CDR3 DNA follows: TGTGCTAGTGGTCGCCGAAAACTCTCCCACACCGGGGAGCTGTTTTTT.

The CDR3 nucleotides are TGTGCCAGCCAGCCAGGGGGGCCCTCCTACGAGCAGTACTTC. Translating it yields CASQPGGPSYEQYF. The chain uses TRBV28 and TRBJ2-7; tentative D call: TRBD1 (7 bases). The CDR3 totals 14 residues. V lost 8 bases and J 0 bases, leaving 14 bases between the germline ends. Germline lookup yields CDR1 MDHEN and CDR2 SYDVKM. Looking up the rest from reference TRBV28 and TRBJ2-7 gives the full variable domain: DVKVTQSSRYLVKRTGEKVFLECVQDMDHENMFWYRQDPGLGLRLIYFSYDVKMKEKGDIPEGYSVSREKKERFSLILESASTNQTSMYLCASQPGGPSYEQYFGPGTRLTVT.

V and J are TRBV19 and TRBJ1-5; no clear D gene. Germline CDR1 is LNHDA and CDR2 is SQIVND (reference sequence). V was cut by 3 bases and J by 5 bases, with 8 bases left in between. This CDR3 is 13 amino acids long. As DNA, the CDR3 is TGTGCCAGTAGTATTAGTGGAGATCAGCCCCAGCATTTT. It is translated as CASSISGDQPQHF. Full variable domain (remainder filled in from reference TRBV19 and TRBJ1-5): DGGITQSPKYLFRKEGQNVTLSCEQNLNHDAMYWYRQDPGQGLRLIYYSQIVNDFQKGDIAEGYSVSREKKESFPLTVTSAQKNPTAFYLCASSISGDQPQHFGDGTRLSIL.

This chain connects TRBV5-6 to TRBJ2-3, with 14 bases lining up with TRBD2. Germline V lookup: CDR1 SGHDT, CDR2 YYEEEE. The trim removed 3 bases at V and 5 bases at J, leaving 8 bases unmatched. This CDR3 is 17 amino acids long. CDR3 in DNA: TGTGCCAGCAGCTCGCCGGGACTAGCGGGAGAAGAAGATACGCAGTATTTT. Amino acids: CASSSPGLAGEEDTQYF.

This clone appeared once. The chain is built from TRBV6-5 and TRBJ2-7; 11 bases line up with TRBD1. With V trimmed by 2 bases and J by 4 bases, 4 bases remained unmatched. The CDR3 totals 15 residues. Germline lookup yields CDR1 MNHEY and CDR2 SVGAGI. The CDR3 reads CASSYRDRGNYEQYF. In DNA, the CDR3 is TGTGCCAGCAGTTACAGGGACAGGGGGAATTACGAGCAGTACTTC.

The chain employs TRBV11-2 and TRBJ2-7, with 11 nucleotides matching TRBD2. Germline assignment: CDR1 SGHAT and CDR2 FQNNGV. J was trimmed by 0 bases and V by 5 bases; bases with no gene match: 9. The CDR3 sequence is 17 residues long. The DNA of the CDR3 is TGTGCCAGCAGCCCTAGACTAGCGGGGCCGACCTCCTACGAGCAGTACTTC. Amino acids: CASSPRLAGPTSYEQYF.

This chain uses TRBV18 with TRBJ2-2; 9 bases map to TRBD2. Losses at the gene ends were 3 bases for V and 6 bases for J; bases not matched to a gene: 5. Germline CDR1 is KGHSH and CDR2 is LQKENI. The CDR3 is 15 amino acids. CDR3 in amino acids: CASSPSGSVAGELFF. DNA for the CDR3: TGTGCCAGCTCACCTAGCGGGAGCGTGGCCGGGGAGCTGTTTTTT.

This chain links TRBV7-8 with TRBJ2-7, with 7 bases identical to TRBD2. Per the germline V gene, CDR1 is SGHVS and CDR2 is FQNEAQ. CDR3 length: 16 amino acids. Trimming removed 5 bases from V and 6 bases from J; junction bases left unmatched: 16. The CDR3 here is CASSPLAGEGQSEQYF. The CDR3 coding sequence is TGTGCCAGCAGCCCCCTAGCTGGGGAGGGCCAGAGCGAGCAGTACTTC. The variable domain in full, with the rest retrieved from reference TRBV7-8 and TRBJ2-7, is GAGVSQSPRYKVAKRGQDVALRCDPISGHVSLFWYQQALGQGPEFLTYFQNEAQLDKSGLPSDRFFAERPEGSVSTLKIQRTQQEDSAVYLCASSPLAGEGQSEQYFGPGTRLTVT.

The chain has TRBV28 and TRBJ2-7, with 11 nucleotides matching TRBD1. With V trimmed by 2 bases and J by 4 bases, 1 base remained unmatched. The CDR3 consists of 14 residues. Germline CDR1 reads MDHEN; CDR2 reads SYDVKM. The CDR3 loop reads CASSLGQGAYEQYF. In DNA form, the CDR3 reads TGTGCCAGCAGTTTAGGACAGGGGGCTTACGAGCAGTACTTC.

The J gene is TRBJ2-7, the V gene TRBV10-2; 11 bases agree with TRBD2. CDR1 WSHSY and CDR2 SAAADI come from the germline V gene. The CDR3 consists of 17 residues. V lost 0 bases and J lost 6; bases outside the gene matches: 10. The CDR3 loop is CASSESSGRALFGEQYF. In DNA, the CDR3 is TGCGCCAGCAGTGAGTCTAGCGGGAGGGCCTTGTTCGGCGAGCAGTACTTC.

As to this clone: Mismatch with germline at one junction end may stem from a read error. The J gene is TRBJ2-1, the V gene TRBV7-7; 7 nucleotides agree with TRBD1. The germline CDR1 and CDR2 sequences are SSHAT and FNYEAQ (reference sequence). CDR3 length equals 13 residues. CDR3 region: CASSLKTGIEQFF. The CDR3 nucleotides read TGTGCTAGCAGCTTAAAGACAGGGATTGAGCAGTTCTTC.

The chain carries TRBV7-8 and TRBJ1-2; 9 nucleotides align to TRBD1. The CDR3 is 14 amino acids. Trimming took 5 bases from V and 9 from J; bases not matched to a gene: 10. Germline V gene sequence: CDR1 SGHVS, CDR2 FQNEAQ. The CDR3 loop is CASSLSRDRASYTF. In DNA form, the CDR3 reads TGTGCCAGCAGCCTAAGCCGGGACAGGGCGAGCTACACCTTC.

The rearrangement links TRBV5-5 to TRBJ1-3; 8 bases are shared with TRBD1. Trimming took 0 bases from V and 2 from J; bases not matched to a gene: 4. This CDR3 contains 16 residues. CDR1 is SGHKS, CDR2 YYEKEE, per germline (reference sequence). CDR3 in amino acids: CASSLARGRAGNTIYF. The CDR3 nucleotides are TGTGCCAGCAGCTTGGCCAGGGGGCGAGCTGGAAACACCATATATTTT.

The CDR3: CASSQDGAHPYEQYF. CDR3 bases: TGCGCCAGCAGCCAAGATGGGGCACATCCCTACGAGCAGTACTTC. This chain uses TRBV4-1 with TRBJ2-5; TRBD1 might be the D (5 bases). TRBJ2-7 matches the DNA end more closely, so the J call is doubtful. The CDR3 contains 15 residues. From germline, CDR1 is MGHRA and CDR2 YSYEKL.

Note on this clone: The junction shows a germline mismatch at one end, possibly a read error. V and J are TRBV7-7 and TRBJ1-4; D unresolved. From germline, CDR1 is SSHAT and CDR2 FNYEAQ (reference sequence). This CDR3 has 14 amino acids. DNA for the CDR3: TGTGCTAGCAGCTTAGTACAGTTATCGGAAAAACTGTTTTTT. Translating it yields CASSLVQLSEKLFF.

The chain uses TRBV19 and TRBJ2-1; tentatively, D is TRBD2 (6 bases). Trimming removed 0 bases from V and 0 bases from J, with 12 bases in between. There are 17 residues in the CDR3. The germline V gene encodes CDR1 LNHDA and CDR2 SQIVND (reference sequence). The CDR3 spells CASSIEGSGGSYNEQFF. The CDR3 coding sequence is TGTGCCAGTAGTATAGAAGGTAGCGGAGGCTCCTACAATGAGCAGTTCTTC. Filled out from reference TRBV19 and TRBJ2-1, the complete variable domain reads DGGITQSPKYLFRKEGQNVTLSCEQNLNHDAMYWYRQDPGQGLRLIYYSQIVNDFQKGDIAEGYSVSREKKESFPLTVTSAQKNPTAFYLCASSIEGSGGSYNEQFFGPGTRLTVL.

This rearrangement joins TRBV19 to TRBJ2-6; D may be TRBD1 (6 bases). There are 20 residues in the CDR3. Trimming took off 4 bases at V and 2 bases at J, with 24 bases between the two ends. Looked up from germline, CDR1 is LNHDA and CDR2 is SQIVND (reference sequence). CDR3 sequence (DNA): TGTGCCAGTAGTACTCGGACAGAACGAAAAGCTGGTGCTGGGGCCAACGTCCTGACTTTC. Protein product: CASSTRTERKAGAGANVLTF.

The chain recombines TRBV25-1 with TRBJ2-7, with 10 bases aligning to TRBD2. The ends lost 7 bases at V and 3 bases at J; junction bases unmatched: 12. Germline CDR1 is MGHDK and CDR2 is SYGVNS. This CDR3 comprises 16 residues. CDR3 nucleotides: TGTGCCAGCACCTCTCTAGCGGGAGATTCTTTCTACGAGCAGTACTTC. It encodes CASTSLAGDSFYEQYF.

The chain joins TRBV19 to TRBJ1-5; 8 positions agree with TRBD1. Trimming cost V 3 bases and J 1 base; bases outside gene matches: 8. The CDR3 loop spans 17 amino acids. The germline CDR1 and CDR2 sequences are LNHDA and SQIVND (reference sequence). The CDR3 region is CASSMGQGALSNQPQHF. The CDR3 DNA sequence: TGTGCCAGTAGTATGGGCCAGGGGGCTTTAAGCAATCAGCCCCAGCATTTT.

This clone turned up a few times. This chain connects TRBV28 to TRBJ1-5; 7 bases are shared with TRBD1. Germline lookup yields CDR1 MDHEN and CDR2 SYDVKM. Germline trimming cut 3 bases from V and 3 bases from J; bases unmatched to any gene: 5. The CDR3 has 15 amino acids. DNA for the CDR3: TGTGCCAGCAGTTTGGGTGACAGGGACAATCAGCCCCAGCATTTT. Its translation is CASSLGDRDNQPQHF. The full variable domain, in which reference TRBV28 and TRBJ1-5 provide the parts outside the CDR3, is DVKVTQSSRYLVKRTGEKVFLECVQDMDHENMFWYRQDPGLGLRLIYFSYDVKMKEKGDIPEGYSVSREKKERFSLILESASTNQTSMYLCASSLGDRDNQPQHFGDGTRLSIL.

The chain joins TRBV30 to TRBJ1-2; TRBD1 agrees at 10 bases. This CDR3 spans 14 amino acids. CDR1 is GTSNPN and CDR2 is SVGIG in the germline V gene (reference sequence). J gave up 6 bases and V 8 bases, and 12 bases lay outside the gene matches. Written as DNA, the CDR3 is TGTGCCCGCCACCCCGGACAGGGGGTGGATGGCTACACCTTC. As protein: CARHPGQGVDGYTF.

V usage is TRBV18 and J usage is TRBJ2-3; D gene ambiguous. Deletions cut 1 base from V and 3 bases from J, with 8 bases between. CDR3 length equals 14 residues. The germline V gene has CDR1 KGHSH and CDR2 LQKENI. The CDR3 protein is CASSPRGGTDTQYF. CDR3 coding DNA: TGTGCCAGCTCACCACGTGGCGGAACAGATACGCAGTATTTT.

The CDR3 nucleotides read TGTGCCTGGTCCCGGTCGAGGTCTACCAGCTCCTACAATGAGCAGTTCTTC. Residues: CAWSRSRSTSSYNEQFF. V is TRBV30 and J is TRBJ2-1; D ambiguous. Trimming cost V 5 bases and J 0 bases, with 20 bases left between them. The CDR3 spans 17 residues. Germline-derived CDR1 and CDR2 are GTSNPN and SVGIG (reference sequence).

This chain connects TRBV18 to TRBJ2-7, with a weak D call TRBD2 (5 bases). V lost 3 bases and J lost 5, with 20 bases in between. This CDR3 region has 16 residues. CDR1 is KGHSH, CDR2 LQKENI, per germline. CDR3 bases: TGTGCCAGCTCACCCCTTCCGGGGTGTTGCTTCGACGAGCAGTACTTC. Amino acid sequence: CASSPLPGCCFDEQYF.

The gene calls are TRBV7-2 and TRBJ1-1; D is undetermined. Germline V gene data show CDR1 as SGHTA and CDR2 as FQGNSA. The CDR3 totals 13 residues. Trimming cost V 3 bases and J 1 base, with 6 bases left between them. The CDR3 DNA reads TGTGCCAGCAGCTTCGGAGGGAACACTGAAGCTTTCTTT. Encoded protein: CASSFGGNTEAFF.

The rearrangement joins TRBV5-1 to TRBJ1-1, with D tentatively TRBD1 (6 bases). Germline V CDR1 and CDR2: SGHRS, YFSETQ. This CDR3 is 14 amino acids long. Trimming took 4 bases from V and 4 from J, leaving 14 bases between them. The CDR3 is CASSTTGMFTEAFF. The DNA for the CDR3 is TGCGCCAGCAGCACTACAGGGATGTTCACTGAAGCTTTCTTT.

J is TRBJ2-1 and V is TRBV5-1; no clear D gene. CDR3 size: 13 residues. From germline, CDR1 is SGHRS and CDR2 YFSETQ. V was clipped by 0 bases and J by 10 bases, with 11 bases between them. CDR3 nucleotide sequence: TGCGCCAGCAGCTTGGGGGCAACTGGGGAGCAGTTCTTC. Its translation: CASSLGATGEQFF.

J is TRBJ2-7 and V is TRBV2; 8 bases align to TRBD2. Germline loops: CDR1 SNHLY, CDR2 FYNNEI. The CDR3 covers 17 residues. V was clipped by 6 bases and J by 0 bases; unmatched bases: 13. The CDR3 region has the DNA TGTGCCAGCAGCCCGACTGGTGGGCGGGAGGTCTCCTACGAGCAGTACTTC. Protein product: CASSPTGGREVSYEQYF. Variable domain in full (rest from reference TRBV2 and TRBJ2-7): EPEVTQTPSHQVTQMGQEVILRCVPISNHLYFYWYRQILGQKVEFLVSFYNNEISEKSEIFDDQFSVERPDGSNFTLKIRSTKLEDSAMYFCASSPTGGREVSYEQYFGPGTRLTVT.

This clone has just one count. J is TRBJ2-7 and V is TRBV27; 9 bases are a match to TRBD1. The CDR3 is 15 amino acids. J was trimmed by 3 bases and V by 4 bases; bases with no gene match: 7. Germline-derived CDR1 and CDR2 are MNHEY and SMNVEV (reference sequence). This CDR3 reads CASSSPGQGNYEQYF. CDR3 nucleotide sequence: TGTGCCAGCAGTTCGCCGGGACAGGGAAACTACGAGCAGTACTTC.

J is TRBJ1-1 and V is TRBV5-4; D remains ambiguous. Trimming stripped 4 bases from V and 7 bases from J, with 14 bases between. CDR3 length: 13 amino acids. Germline V gives CDR1 SGHNT, CDR2 YYREEE (reference sequence). This chain's CDR3 is CASSPDQAGEAFF. In nucleotides, the CDR3 is TGTGCCAGCAGCCCGGACCAGGCGGGTGAAGCTTTCTTT.

This clone was counted a few times. This CDR3 is CASSLAGAYLETQYF. DNA for the CDR3: TGTGCCAGCAGCTTAGCAGGGGCGTATCTGGAGACCCAGTACTTC. J is TRBJ2-5 and V is TRBV11-2; tentatively, D is TRBD1 (6 bases). CDR1 is SGHAT and CDR2 is FQNNGV in the germline V gene. This CDR3 has 15 residues. V was trimmed by 1 base and J by 5 bases, leaving 14 bases between them.

This sequence joins TRBV5-5 and TRBJ2-5, with D maybe TRBD2 (6 bases). CDR3 length: 16 residues. CDR1 and CDR2 (germline): SGHKS, YYEKEE (reference sequence). Trimming took 4 bases from V and 1 from J, leaving 17 bases between them. In nucleotides, the CDR3 is TGTGCCAGCAGCCCCCTCCCGGAGGGGACCCAAGAGACCCAGTACTTC. Translated, it gives CASSPLPEGTQETQYF.